What follows are 18 T cell receptor beta chains derived from one specimen sequenced in a study of shared clonotypes between healthy human individuals. Sequencing used immunoSEQ multiplex PCR; TCRdb keeps in-frame clones, though not all of them. Among about 2.3 million clones, just over 90% were seen once, and the ten largest hold about 0.39%. The specimen was naive CD4+ T cells from PBMCs. Specified subset: CD45RA+ positively selected. The receptors come from a man aged 18 to 30 in good health. Some clones in this sample may be carry-over from other donors' samples.

The chain uses TRBV29-1 and TRBJ1-2, with TRBD1 as a possible D gene (6 bases). Germline assignment: CDR1 SQVTM and CDR2 ANQGSEA. The CDR3 extends over 11 amino acids. The ends were cut back, 4 bases at V and 6 bases at J, with 9 bases in the middle. CDR3 amino acids: CSVARGNGYTF. The CDR3 region has the DNA TGCAGCGTTGCCAGGGGAAATGGCTACACCTTC.

The chain employs TRBV7-2 and TRBJ2-1; a possible D gene is TRBD2 (6 bases). V lost 5 bases to trimming and J lost 9 bases, with 23 bases between them. The CDR3 runs to 16 residues. Looked up from germline, CDR1 is SGHTA and CDR2 is FQGNSA. The CDR3 here is CASSLRAGSTAIEQFF. The CDR3 DNA follows: TGTGCCAGCAGCCTCCGAGCCGGGAGTACGGCCATTGAGCAGTTCTTC.

V and J are TRBV2 and TRBJ2-3; D is ambiguous. The CDR3 is 15 amino acids. Germline values: CDR1 SNHLY, CDR2 FYNNEI. Deletions cut 7 bases from V and 1 base from J, with 15 bases between. CDR3 protein: CASTSAFLGTDTQYF. The CDR3 DNA reads as TGTGCCAGCACCTCGGCATTCCTGGGCACAGATACGCAGTATTTT. Variable domain in full (rest from reference TRBV2 and TRBJ2-3): EPEVTQTPSHQVTQMGQEVILRCVPISNHLYFYWYRQILGQKVEFLVSFYNNEISEKSEIFDDQFSVERPDGSNFTLKIRSTKLEDSAMYFCASTSAFLGTDTQYFGPGTRLTVL.

This clone showed up just a few times. The chain has TRBV9 and TRBJ1-5; no clear D. CDR3 size: 13 residues. V lost 0 bases to trimming and J lost 7 bases, with 8 bases between them. Germline CDR1 is SGDLS and CDR2 is YYNGEE. The CDR3 protein is CASSVEGTQPQHF. CDR3 DNA sequence: TGTGCCAGCAGCGTAGAAGGTACGCAGCCCCAGCATTTT.

This clone was counted a few times. V and J are TRBV7-9 and TRBJ1-5; D may be TRBD1 (6 bases). Per the germline V gene, CDR1 is SEHNR and CDR2 is FQNEAQ (reference sequence). V dropped 1 base and J dropped 7 bases, with 14 bases sitting between them. The CDR3 runs to 15 residues. The CDR3: CASSLGWGPQQPQHF. The CDR3 DNA reads TGTGCCAGCAGCTTAGGATGGGGGCCGCAGCAGCCCCAGCATTTT.

The chain is built from TRBV7-9 and TRBJ1-1; the D gene is possibly TRBD1 (6 bases). CDR1 and CDR2 from the germline V gene are SEHNR and FQNEAQ (reference sequence). The CDR3 has 12 amino acids. Trimming took 1 base from V and 7 from J, leaving 7 bases between them. The CDR3 region has the DNA TGTGCCAGCAGCTTAGAGGGGGGTGAAGCTTTCTTT. Translation: CASSLEGGEAFF.

The chain uses TRBV7-9 and TRBJ2-4; D may correspond to TRBD1 or TRBD2 (5 bases each). The CDR3 spans 12 residues. Per the germline V gene, CDR1 is SEHNR and CDR2 is FQNEAQ (reference sequence). V gave up 2 bases and J gave up 15 bases, with 14 bases separating them. The DNA for the CDR3 is TGTGCCAGCAGCTTAAATGTAGGGGACCGGTACTTC. This codes for CASSLNVGDRYF.

This clone was counted between two and nine times. The V gene is TRBV5-4, the J gene TRBJ1-1; perhaps TRBD1 as D (6 bases). CDR3 length: 13 amino acids. With 3 bases removed from V and 4 bases from J, the gap between germline ends came to 10 bases. The germline V gene encodes CDR1 SGHNT and CDR2 YYREEE (reference sequence). The CDR3 spells CASSSQGSTEAFF. DNA for the CDR3: TGTGCCAGCAGCTCCCAGGGGAGCACTGAAGCTTTCTTT.

The chain carries TRBV7-7 and TRBJ2-2; D uncertain. V was pared by 3 bases and J by 5 bases, with 13 bases between. The germline V gene encodes CDR1 SSHAT and CDR2 FNYEAQ (reference sequence). This CDR3 is built from 15 residues. The CDR3 loop is CASSFTNGLTGELFF. CDR3 nucleotide sequence: TGTGCCAGCAGCTTTACAAATGGGCTAACCGGGGAGCTGTTTTTT.

The chain links TRBV27 to TRBJ2-1; D not certain. The CDR3 is 14 residues long. Germline V CDR1 and CDR2: MNHEY, SMNVEV (reference sequence). V dropped 3 bases and J dropped 5 bases, with 11 bases sitting between them. The CDR3 DNA reads TGTGCCAGCAGTTTCCAGCCACCCCACAATGAGCAGTTCTTC. This gives the protein CASSFQPPHNEQFF.

The chain carries TRBV5-5 and TRBJ2-5; no definite D call. This CDR3 has 12 residues. V was clipped by 0 bases and J by 10 bases, with 10 bases between them. Germline V gene data show CDR1 as SGHKS and CDR2 as YYEKEE (reference sequence). CDR3 amino acids: CASSLDFIIQYF. The CDR3, as DNA: TGTGCCAGCAGCTTGGATTTTATTATCCAGTACTTC.

V usage is TRBV10-2 and J usage is TRBJ1-1, with D maybe TRBD1 (5 bases). CDR1 is WSHSY and CDR2 is SAAADI in the germline V gene. The CDR3 loop spans 12 amino acids. The ends were cut back, 8 bases at V and 1 base at J, with 8 bases in the middle. CDR3 loop: CASCQGNTEAFF. The DNA of the CDR3 is TGCGCCAGCTGCCAGGGGAACACTGAAGCTTTCTTT.

In DNA, the CDR3 is TGTGCCAGCAGTACACAGGGGGACCAGCCCCAGCATTTT. This encodes CASSTQGDQPQHF. J is TRBJ1-5 and V is TRBV7-2, with TRBD1 identical over 8 bases. Per the germline V gene, CDR1 is SGHTA and CDR2 is FQGNSA. J gave up 7 bases and V 6 bases, and 5 bases lay outside the gene matches. CDR3 length equals 13 residues.

The CDR3 bases are TGTGCCAGCAGGGTCGTCCCACGCAATCAGCCCCAGCATTTT. It codes for CASRVVPRNQPQHF. V is TRBV28 and J is TRBJ1-5; D is undetermined. V lost 6 bases and J lost 2, with 11 bases in between. Germline V gene lookup returns CDR1 MDHEN and CDR2 SYDVKM. This CDR3 contains 14 residues.

On this clone itself: Other DNA sequences in this sample translate to the same CDR3. The rearrangement joins TRBV27 to TRBJ1-2, with 8 bases identical to TRBD1. J gave up 4 bases and V 3 bases, and 1 base lay outside the gene matches. The CDR3 is made up of 13 amino acids. Germline V lookup: CDR1 MNHEY, CDR2 SMNVEV (reference sequence). CDR3 nucleotide sequence: TGTGCCAGCAGTTTCAGGGGGCTCTATGGCTACACCTTC. Protein product: CASSFRGLYGYTF.

The CDR3 sequence is CASSLDRYPHEQYF. The CDR3 DNA follows: TGTGCCAGCAGTTTAGACAGGTACCCCCACGAGCAGTACTTC. The rearrangement joins TRBV28 to TRBJ2-7; weak D call: TRBD1 (6 bases). This CDR3 has 14 residues. V was cut by 2 bases and J by 5 bases, with 13 bases left in between. The germline gives CDR1 MDHEN, CDR2 SYDVKM. The entire variable domain, with the rest obtained from reference TRBV28 and TRBJ2-7, is as follows: DVKVTQSSRYLVKRTGEKVFLECVQDMDHENMFWYRQDPGLGLRLIYFSYDVKMKEKGDIPEGYSVSREKKERFSLILESASTNQTSMYLCASSLDRYPHEQYFGPGTRLTVT.

The chain links TRBV2 to TRBJ1-6; tentative D call: TRBD1 (6 bases). Trimming removed 8 bases from V and 0 bases from J, with 11 bases in between. This CDR3 comprises 15 residues. The germline CDR1 and CDR2 sequences are SNHLY and FYNNEI. CDR3 amino acids: CASRTESSYNSPLHF. The CDR3 DNA reads as TGTGCCAGCCGGACAGAGAGCTCCTATAATTCACCCCTCCACTTT.

For the CDR3, the DNA is TGCGCCAGCAGCCGGGATCCGGGACCCCGCTCTGGGGCCAACGTCCTGACTTTC. This sequence encodes CASSRDPGPRSGANVLTF. The chain carries TRBV4-3 and TRBJ2-6; D is possibly TRBD1 or TRBD2 (5 bases each). The CDR3 runs 18 residues. The germline CDR1 and CDR2 sequences are LGHNA and YSLEER. The V end lost 4 bases, the J end lost 0 bases, and 16 bases lay between the germline ends.